The source of this TCR beta chain is a study of human T cells and chemical hapten exposure. The V and J ends lost 5 bases and 8 bases respectively, with 11 bases between them. The CDR3 is 12 amino acids. The V gene's germline CDR1 is SGHTA and CDR2 FQGNSA. Via MiXCR, TCRdb re-called the RACE reads, giving one row per CDR3 protein. Of under 60,000 distinct CDR3 sequences in the sample, more than 9% are singletons; the top ten hold about 9.6%. The time point was: pre-sensitization, week 0. The treatment here: therapeutic diphenylcyclopropenone sensitization with weekly scalp DPC. Blood, whole and unfractionated, served as the source for total RNA extraction.

The V call is TRBV7-2, the J call TRBJ2-3, with a tentative D call TRBD2 (5 bases). The clonotype was recovered from a woman between 25 and 40 years old with alopecia areata. Some clones in this sample may be carry-over from other donors' samples. The starting material was whole blood, obtained in connection with sensitization to the hapten diphenylcyclopropenone (DPC). The CDR3: CASSPDYGTQYF. CDR3 nucleotide sequence: TGTGCCAGCAGCCCCGACTACGGTACGCAGTATTTT.